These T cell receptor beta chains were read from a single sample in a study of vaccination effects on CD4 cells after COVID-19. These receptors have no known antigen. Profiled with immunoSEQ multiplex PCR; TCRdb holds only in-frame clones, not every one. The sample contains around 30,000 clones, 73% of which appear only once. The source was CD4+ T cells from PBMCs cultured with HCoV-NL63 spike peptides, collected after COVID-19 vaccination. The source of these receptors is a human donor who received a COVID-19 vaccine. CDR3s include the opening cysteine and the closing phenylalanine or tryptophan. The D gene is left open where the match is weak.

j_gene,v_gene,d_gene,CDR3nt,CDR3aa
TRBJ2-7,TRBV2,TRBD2,TGTGCCAGCAGCATGGGGGGGTACGAGCAGTACTTC,CASSMGGYEQYF
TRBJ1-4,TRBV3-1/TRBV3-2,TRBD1,TGTGCCAGCAGCCAAGATAGGAGGACAGGGTTTCATGAAAAACTGTTTTTT,CASSQDRRTGFHEKLFF
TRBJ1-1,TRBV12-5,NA,TGTGCTAGTGGTTTGCCCGCCGGGAGAGCTTTCTTT,CASGLPAGRAFF
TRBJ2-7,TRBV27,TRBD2,TGTGCCAGCAGTACGGGACTATCAATCGAGCAGTACTTC,CASSTGLSIEQYF
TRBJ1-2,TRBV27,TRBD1,TGTGCCAGCAGTTTTGAGGGGGGGACAGGGACTAACTATGGCTACACCTTC,CASSFEGGTGTNYGYTF
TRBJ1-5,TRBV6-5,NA,TGTGCCAGCAGTTACGGTAGCAATCAGCCCCAGCATTTT,CASSYGSNQPQHF
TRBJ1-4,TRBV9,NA,TGTGCCAGCAGCCCTAGTTCCACGGGGGCACCTAATGAAAAACTGTTTTTT,CASSPSSTGAPNEKLFF
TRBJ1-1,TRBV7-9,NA,TGTGCCAGCAGTTGGGACAACACTGAAGCTTTCTTT,CASSWDNTEAFF
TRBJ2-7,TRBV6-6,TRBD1,TGTGCCAGCAGTTACTCTCCAGGGGGCGCTTCCCACGAGCAGTACTTC,CASSYSPGGASHEQYF
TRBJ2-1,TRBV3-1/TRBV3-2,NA,TGTGCCAGCAGCTCCCCTAGCTCCTACAATGAGCAGTTCTTC,CASSSPSSYNEQFF
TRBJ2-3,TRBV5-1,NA,TGCGCCAGCAGCTTGGACGGGAGCACAGATACGCAGTATTTT,CASSLDGSTDTQYF
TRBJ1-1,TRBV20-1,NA,TGCAGTGCTAGTCCCCCAGAACTGAACACTGAAGCTTTCTTT,CSASPPELNTEAFF
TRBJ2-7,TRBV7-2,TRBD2,TGTGCCAGCAGCCTCCTAGCGGGAGGGGGAGAGCAGTACTTC,CASSLLAGGGEQYF
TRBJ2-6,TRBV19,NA,TGTGCCAGTAGTATGCCATACTTCAGGGCCAACGTCCTGACTTTC,CASSMPYFRANVLTF
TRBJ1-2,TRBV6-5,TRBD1,TGTGCCAGCAGTCGCGACAGGGGTCCCCTCTATGGCTACACCTTC,CASSRDRGPLYGYTF
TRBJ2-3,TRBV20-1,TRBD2,TGCAGTGCCGATCGGGGGGGGCAGTATTTT,CSADRGGQYF
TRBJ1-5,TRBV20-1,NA,TGCAGTGCTAGTTGGCAGGCGAACCAGCCCCAGCATTTT,CSASWQANQPQHF